This passage covers 9 T cell receptor beta chains from one sample sequenced in a study of T cell repertoires in cytomegalovirus infection. Using its own MiXCR run on the reads, TCRdb lists one record per CDR3 protein. This repertoire shows approximately 910,000 distinct CDR3 sequences, more than 25% found once; its top ten account for roughly 13%. Which antigens these TCRs recognize remains unknown. The sample in question was cultured CD8+ T cells from PBMCs, obtained from culture after CMV antigen stimulation. All receptors come from a human donor in good health (CMV status not recorded). Some clones in this sample may be carry-over from other donors' samples.

The sample holds a few counts of this clonotype. The chain joins TRBV12-3 or TRBV12-4 to TRBJ2-1; possibly TRBD1 or TRBD2 for D (5 bases each). The CDR3 spans 14 residues. The V end was cut by 3 bases, the J end by 7 bases, with 13 bases between. As DNA, the CDR3 is TGTGCCAGCAGTTTTGGGACCGTGTCGAATGAGCAGTTCTTC. Translating it yields CASSFGTVSNEQFF.

This clonotype was counted many times. The chain employs TRBV7-2 and TRBJ1-1; maybe TRBD1 (5 bases). Germline assignment: CDR1 SGHTA and CDR2 FQGNSA. Between the trimmed V and J ends, which lost 5 bases and 4 bases, there was a span of 17 bases. CDR3 size: 15 residues. CDR3 amino acids: CASSPVGGRRTEAFF. CDR3 nucleotides: TGTGCCAGCAGCCCTGTCGGGGGACGACGCACTGAAGCTTTCTTT.

This clonotype was counted a few times. The V and J genes are TRBV20-1 and TRBJ2-7; 7 bases align to TRBD1. The trim removed 5 bases at V and 0 bases at J, leaving 1 base unmatched. The CDR3 contains 12 residues. Germline V lookup: CDR1 DFQATT, CDR2 SNEGSKA (reference sequence). The CDR3 bases are TGCAGTGCTCGGGACAGCTCCTACGAGCAGTACGTC. This gives the protein CSARDSSYEQYV.

The V call is TRBV7-9, the J call TRBJ2-2; the D call may be TRBD1 or TRBD2 (5 bases each). Per germline, CDR1 SEHNR and CDR2 FQNEAQ (reference sequence). V was trimmed by 5 bases and J by 6 bases, leaving 13 bases between them. The CDR3 length is 14 residues. The CDR3 coding sequence is TGTGCCAGCAGCCCCTTGGGACCCGCCGGGGAGCTGTTTTTT. It translates to CASSPLGPAGELFF.

With regard to this clonotype: This may arise from a read error, as a much more abundant clone is one base away. The chain carries TRBV28 and TRBJ1-5; D is ambiguous. Germline loops: CDR1 MDHEN, CDR2 SYDVKM. This CDR3 has 14 amino acids. The chain's CDR3 is CAGSPLGGNQPQHF. CDR3 DNA: TGTGCCGGCAGCCCTTTAGGTGGCAATCAGCCCCAGCATTTT.

The J gene is TRBJ2-5, the V gene TRBV7-6; D is undetermined. CDR1 is SGHVS and CDR2 is FNYEAQ in the germline V gene. Trimming took off 1 base at V and 6 bases at J, with 9 bases between the two ends. CDR3 length equals 13 residues. In nucleotides, the CDR3 is TGTGCCAGCAGCTTAGGGGAATCCAAGACCCAGTACTTC. Translating gives CASSLGESKTQYF.

This chain joins TRBV6-6 and TRBJ1-6; no firm D call. The CDR3 runs to 16 residues. Trimming took 1 base from V and 7 from J, leaving 14 bases between them. The V gene's germline CDR1 is MNHNY and CDR2 SVGAGI (reference sequence). The CDR3 sequence is CASSYFHPPGNSPLHF. CDR3 coding DNA: TGTGCCAGCAGTTACTTCCACCCCCCCGGCAATTCACCCCTCCACTTT.

This clonotype was picked up a small number of times. This chain joins TRBV4-1 and TRBJ2-5; D unclear. Per germline, CDR1 MGHRA and CDR2 YSYEKL. The length of the CDR3 is 14 residues. V lost 0 bases and J lost 3, with 8 bases in between. DNA of the CDR3: TGCGCCAGCAGCCAAGAAGACGGAGAAGAGACCCAGTACTTC. Amino acids: CASSQEDGEETQYF.

This clonotype has only a few counts. V is TRBV14 and J is TRBJ1-1; D may be TRBD1 (5 bases). The germline V gene encodes CDR1 SGHDN and CDR2 FVKESK. Trimming took off 0 bases at V and 1 base at J, with 15 bases between the two ends. The CDR3 length is 17 residues. CDR3 sequence: CASSQEYLGPRNTEAFF. CDR3 sequence (DNA): TGTGCCAGCAGCCAAGAGTACCTGGGGCCTCGGAACACTGAAGCTTTCTTT.